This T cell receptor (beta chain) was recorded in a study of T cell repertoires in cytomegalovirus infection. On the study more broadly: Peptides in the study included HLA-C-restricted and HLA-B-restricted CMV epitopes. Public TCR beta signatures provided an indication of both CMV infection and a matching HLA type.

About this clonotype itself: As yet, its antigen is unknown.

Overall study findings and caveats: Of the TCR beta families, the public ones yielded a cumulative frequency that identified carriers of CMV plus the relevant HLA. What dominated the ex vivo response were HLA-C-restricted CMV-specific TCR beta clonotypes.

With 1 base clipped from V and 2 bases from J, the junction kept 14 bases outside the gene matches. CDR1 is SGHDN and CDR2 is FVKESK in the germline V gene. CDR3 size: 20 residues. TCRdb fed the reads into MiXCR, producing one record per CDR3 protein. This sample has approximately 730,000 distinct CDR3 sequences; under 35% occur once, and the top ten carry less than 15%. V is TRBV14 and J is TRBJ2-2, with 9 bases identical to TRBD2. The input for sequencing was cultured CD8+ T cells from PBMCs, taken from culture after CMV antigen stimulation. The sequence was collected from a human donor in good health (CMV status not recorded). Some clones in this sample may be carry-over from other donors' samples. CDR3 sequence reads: CASSQVDLVAGVDNTGELFF. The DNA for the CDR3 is TGTGCCAGCAGCCAAGTCGACTTGGTAGCGGGGGTCGATAACACCGGGGAGCTGTTTTTT.